The clone carrying this TCR beta chain was seen a few times. The antigen remains undetermined. Here the gene names and germline are mouse. The read stops 1 residue short of the end of the CDR3; the missing end is completed from the germline J gene. This sample is part of a study of tissue T cells after allogeneic stem cell transplantation. Whole-study results and caveats: TCR repertoires tracked anatomic similarity, regardless of disease or transplant status.

J gave up 7 bases and V 5 bases, and 7 bases lay outside the gene matches. Germline assignment: CDR1 MSHET and CDR2 SYDVDS. CDR3 length: 14 residues. TCRdb's table, derived via immunoSEQ multiplex PCR, lists solely in-frame clones and lacks some. The sample yields 20,000 to 25,000 clones, more than 65% seen once. The rearrangement links TRBV29 to TRBJ2-7, with 11 nucleotides matching TRBD2. Sequencing used blood. The sequence was obtained from a female BALB/c mouse in good health. This strain's MHC haplotype is H2-d. The CDR3 protein is CASSKTGGVGEQYF. CDR3 DNA, as far as it was read: TGTGCTAGCAGTAAGACTGGGGGGGTCGGAGAACAGTAC.